The sequence of this T cell receptor beta chain was determined in a study of T cells in women clearing cervical HPV infection. For this clone: Read coverage stops 3 residues before the CDR3 terminus; the germline J gene supplies the remainder.

TCRdb's copy holds only in-frame clones and misses some; the assay was immunoSEQ multiplex PCR. The table for this sample gives around 31,000 clones. V lost 6 bases, J lost 1 base, and 8 bases stayed unmatched. Germline CDR1 SNHLY, CDR2 FYNNEI. This CDR3 contains 16 residues. The receptor's source is a woman aged 18 to 75 with a cervical HPV16 infection that either progressed to CIN3+ or cleared (not recorded which). Sequenced material: blood buffy coat. V usage is TRBV2 and J usage is TRBJ2-1; 8 bases agree with TRBD2. The chain's CDR3 is CASSKGLAGSYNEQFF. The CDR3 DNA, read in part, is TGTGCCAGCAGCAAAGGACTAGCTGGATCCTACAATGAG.